One and the same sample provided the 9 T cell receptor beta chains below, sequenced in a study of blood T cell repertoires in COVID-19. This table comes from immunoSEQ multiplex PCR, and its TCRdb copy is limited to in-frame clones, with some not included. The repertoire holds 150,000 to 200,000 clones, with 70% to 90% as singletons. The sequenced sample consisted of peripheral blood. The receptors were gathered from a human donor in a cohort sampled during active COVID-19.

The chain recombines TRBV11-3 with TRBJ2-7; TRBD2 matches at 7 bases. Germline V lookup: CDR1 SGHNT, CDR2 YENEEA. J gave up 5 bases and V 1 base, and 20 bases lay outside the gene matches. The CDR3 consists of 19 residues. CDR3 DNA sequence: TGTGCCAGCAGCTTAGCTAGCCCGGCCCGCCCGGGGGGAAGACACGAGCAGTACTTC. This translates into CASSLASPARPGGRHEQYF.

This clone occurred a few times. The rearrangement links TRBV28 to TRBJ1-1; D may be TRBD1 (5 bases). Germline V gene data show CDR1 as MDHEN and CDR2 as SYDVKM. Trimming shortened V by 6 bases and J by 6 bases, and 11 bases separated the two germline ends. This CDR3 contains 12 residues. The CDR3 is CASSHRYSEAFF. DNA of the CDR3: TGTGCCAGCAGCCACAGGTACTCTGAAGCTTTCTTT.

This chain uses TRBV5-3 with TRBJ2-1, with D maybe TRBD1 (6 bases). TRBV5-3 is an ORF, with its function uncertain. V was pared by 5 bases and J by 6 bases, with 18 bases between. The CDR3 extends over 15 amino acids. CDR3 sequence (DNA): TGTGCCAGAAGTTTCGGGCAGGGGTGGATCAATGAGCAGTTCTTC. Translating it yields CARSFGQGWINEQFF.

The chain carries TRBV30 and TRBJ1-2; 11 positions match TRBD1. The CDR3 runs 15 residues. From germline, CDR1 is GTSNPN and CDR2 SVGIG (reference sequence). After removal of 3 bases from V and 3 bases from J, the junction contained 6 bases not matched to a gene. CDR3 amino acids: CAWSVGQGGYYGYTF. DNA of the CDR3: TGTGCCTGGAGCGTGGGACAGGGGGGATACTATGGCTACACCTTC.

The CDR3 spells CASSYPGSTEAFF. The CDR3 region has the DNA TGTGCCAGCAGTTATCCGGGAAGCACTGAAGCTTTCTTT. The chain combines TRBV28 with TRBJ1-1; D unresolved. CDR1 MDHEN and CDR2 SYDVKM come from the germline V gene. The V end lost 4 bases, the J end lost 4 bases, and 10 bases lay between the germline ends. This CDR3 region has 13 residues.

J is TRBJ2-7 and V is TRBV6-2 or TRBV6-3, with 8 bases fitting TRBD2. The V segment lost 2 bases and the J segment 3 bases; nucleotides outside the gene matches: 6. The germline gives CDR1 MNHEY, CDR2 SVGEGT. The CDR3 has 15 residues. The CDR3 coding sequence is TGTGCCAGCAGTTACCGCCCCGGGACTAGCTACGAGCAGTACTTC. Translating gives CASSYRPGTSYEQYF.

The rearrangement joins TRBV6-2 or TRBV6-3 to TRBJ1-5; 7 bases fit TRBD1. CDR3 length: 15 residues. Trimming took 0 bases from V and 4 from J; bases not matched to a gene: 3. Per the germline V gene, CDR1 is MNHEY and CDR2 is SVGEGT. Written as DNA, the CDR3 is TGTGCCAGCAGTTACTCTACAGGGGATAATCAGCCCCAGCATTTT. Translated: CASSYSTGDNQPQHF.

This clone turned up a few times. This chain links TRBV30 with TRBJ1-1; D remains ambiguous. The CDR3 loop spans 10 amino acids. Trimming shortened V by 8 bases and J by 7 bases, and 11 bases separated the two germline ends. CDR1 is GTSNPN, CDR2 SVGIG, per germline (reference sequence). The CDR3 loop is CAAVRGEAFF. Here the CDR3 DNA reads TGTGCCGCCGTACGCGGTGAAGCTTTCTTT.

This clone was counted a few times. V and J are TRBV30 and TRBJ1-5; D remains ambiguous. This CDR3 has 12 residues. Trimming removed 0 bases from V and 7 bases from J, with 7 bases in between. Germline values: CDR1 GTSNPN, CDR2 SVGIG (reference sequence). CDR3 residues: CAWSVPGQPQHF. The CDR3 bases are TGTGCCTGGAGTGTACCCGGGCAGCCCCAGCATTTT.